These T cell receptor beta chains were read from a single sample in a study of blood T cell repertoires in COVID-19. This table comes from immunoSEQ multiplex PCR, and its TCRdb copy is limited to in-frame clones, with some not included. The table records about 140,000 clones, approximately 84% of them present only once. The sample taken for sequencing was PBMCs or T cells enriched from blood (not recorded which). The source of these receptors is a woman between 50 and 59 years old with acute COVID-19. Both conserved end residues are part of each CDR3. The order of the fields is V gene, D gene, clone size, J gene, CDR3 protein, CDR3 DNA. D genes are given only for firm matches. The size entry is marked missing in some rows and otherwise reads once, few, many or a size class.

V gene: TRBV5-6
D gene: .
clone size: .
J gene: TRBJ1-2
CDR3 protein: CASSLNTLAYGYTF
CDR3 DNA: TGTGCCAGCAGCTTGAATACCTTGGCCTATGGCTACACCTTC

V gene: TRBV5-6
D gene: .
clone size: .
J gene: TRBJ2-4
CDR3 protein: CASSGGRIQYF
CDR3 DNA: TGTGCCAGCAGCGGCGGGCGCATTCAGTACTTC

V gene: TRBV7-2
D gene: TRBD1
clone size: .
J gene: TRBJ1-1
CDR3 protein: CASSSRTGNTEAFF
CDR3 DNA: TGTGCCAGCAGCAGCAGGACAGGGAACACTGAAGCTTTCTTT

V gene: TRBV5-1
D gene: .
clone size: few
J gene: TRBJ1-2
CDR3 protein: CASSLDREYGYTF
CDR3 DNA: TGCGCCAGCAGCTTGGACAGGGAGTATGGCTACACCTTC

V gene: TRBV27
D gene: .
clone size: .
J gene: TRBJ1-1
CDR3 protein: CASSLGPSTRNTEAFF
CDR3 DNA: TGTGCCAGCAGTTTAGGGCCTTCCACGAGGAACACTGAAGCTTTCTTT

V gene: TRBV7-2
D gene: .
clone size: .
J gene: TRBJ1-1
CDR3 protein: CASSPKERGAFF
CDR3 DNA: TGTGCCAGCAGCCCGAAAGAAAGAGGAGCTTTCTTT

V gene: TRBV30
D gene: .
clone size: .
J gene: TRBJ1-1
CDR3 protein: CAWSVQKGTKYKNTEAFF
CDR3 DNA: TGTGCCTGGAGTGTACAGAAAGGGACAAAATATAAGAACACTGAAGCTTTCTTT

V gene: TRBV10-3
D gene: .
clone size: .
J gene: TRBJ1-1
CDR3 protein: CAITQGPGITEAFF
CDR3 DNA: TGTGCCATCACCCAGGGGCCCGGGATCACTGAAGCTTTCTTT

V gene: TRBV5-4
D gene: .
clone size: .
J gene: TRBJ2-7
CDR3 protein: CASSLGTETWEQYF
CDR3 DNA: TGTGCCAGCAGCTTGGGCACTGAGACATGGGAGCAGTACTTC

V gene: TRBV4-1
D gene: TRBD2
clone size: .
J gene: TRBJ2-2
CDR3 protein: CASSYKLAGVSPGELFF
CDR3 DNA: TGCGCCAGCAGCTACAAACTAGCGGGAGTTTCCCCCGGGGAGCTGTTTTTT

V gene: TRBV18
D gene: TRBD1
clone size: .
J gene: TRBJ2-7
CDR3 protein: CASSPRQGSSYEQYF
CDR3 DNA: TGTGCCAGCTCACCACGACAGGGGAGCTCCTACGAGCAGTACTTC

V gene: TRBV30
D gene: TRBD2
clone size: .
J gene: TRBJ2-1
CDR3 protein: CAWRDYRSEQFF
CDR3 DNA: TGTGCCTGGCGGGACTACCGATCCGAGCAGTTCTTC

V gene: TRBV11-3
D gene: TRBD2
clone size: .
J gene: TRBJ2-7
CDR3 protein: CASSPEREAEQYF
CDR3 DNA: TGTGCCAGCAGCCCAGAGCGGGAGGCCGAGCAGTACTTC

V gene: TRBV19
D gene: .
clone size: .
J gene: TRBJ1-2
CDR3 protein: CASSSSAGNYGYTF
CDR3 DNA: TGTGCCAGTAGTTCATCGGCAGGGAACTATGGCTACACCTTC

V gene: TRBV28
D gene: TRBD1
clone size: .
J gene: TRBJ1-4
CDR3 protein: CASIAGGRGFSEKLFF
CDR3 DNA: TGTGCCAGCATTGCAGGGGGAAGGGGCTTTTCTGAAAAACTGTTTTTT

V gene: TRBV5-1
D gene: TRBD1
clone size: .
J gene: TRBJ1-2
CDR3 protein: CASIDRDGDGYTF
CDR3 DNA: TGCGCCAGCATTGACAGGGATGGCGATGGCTACACCTTC

V gene: TRBV5-1
D gene: TRBD1
clone size: .
J gene: TRBJ2-2
CDR3 protein: CASGSGDRGQNTGELFF
CDR3 DNA: TGCGCCAGCGGCTCCGGAGACAGGGGGCAGAACACCGGGGAGCTGTTTTTT

V gene: TRBV7-6
D gene: .
clone size: .
J gene: TRBJ2-7
CDR3 protein: CASSLADRFYEQYF
CDR3 DNA: TGTGCCAGCAGCTTAGCGGACAGATTCTACGAGCAGTACTTC

V gene: TRBV6-1
D gene: TRBD1
clone size: .
J gene: TRBJ2-7
CDR3 protein: CASSEEGAGGYEQYF
CDR3 DNA: TGTGCCAGCAGTGAAGAGGGGGCAGGGGGCTACGAGCAGTACTTC

V gene: TRBV30
D gene: .
clone size: .
J gene: TRBJ1-3
CDR3 protein: CAWSVLLSGNTIYF
CDR3 DNA: TGTGCCTGGAGTGTTTTACTCTCTGGAAACACCATATATTTT

V gene: TRBV4-2
D gene: .
clone size: .
J gene: TRBJ1-4
CDR3 protein: CASSRQEGIGEKLFF
CDR3 DNA: TGTGCCAGCAGCCGCCAGGAGGGAATCGGCGAAAAACTGTTTTTT

V gene: TRBV3-1/TRBV3-2
D gene: TRBD2
clone size: .
J gene: TRBJ2-7
CDR3 protein: CASSPLETSGSTHEQYF
CDR3 DNA: TGTGCCAGCAGCCCCCTGGAAACTAGCGGGAGTACCCACGAGCAGTACTTC

V gene: TRBV24-1
D gene: .
clone size: .
J gene: TRBJ2-7
CDR3 protein: CAAKLGATTYEQYF
CDR3 DNA: TGTGCCGCTAAACTTGGGGCTACCACCTACGAGCAGTACTTC

V gene: TRBV25-1
D gene: .
clone size: .
J gene: TRBJ2-3
CDR3 protein: CATGESRQSDTQYF
CDR3 DNA: TGTGCTACCGGGGAGTCCCGCCAGTCCGATACGCAGTATTTT

V gene: TRBV7-2
D gene: .
clone size: .
J gene: TRBJ1-1
CDR3 protein: CASSHGALATEAFF
CDR3 DNA: TGTGCCAGCAGCCACGGCGCGTTAGCTACTGAAGCTTTCTTT

V gene: TRBV7-3
D gene: .
clone size: .
J gene: TRBJ2-2
CDR3 protein: CASTSTGELFF
CDR3 DNA: TGTGCCAGCACGAGCACCGGGGAGCTGTTTTTT

V gene: TRBV3-1/TRBV3-2
D gene: .
clone size: .
J gene: TRBJ2-1
CDR3 protein: CASSQPSAGRNEQFF
CDR3 DNA: TGTGCCAGCAGCCAACCAAGCGCGGGCCGGAATGAGCAGTTCTTC

V gene: TRBV5-4
D gene: .
clone size: .
J gene: TRBJ1-6
CDR3 protein: CASSSTRTAGEAGSPLHF
CDR3 DNA: TGTGCCAGCAGCTCCACCCGAACAGCGGGGGAAGCGGGGTCACCCCTCCACTTT

V gene: TRBV19
D gene: .
clone size: .
J gene: TRBJ1-1
CDR3 protein: CASSIIFRNTEAFF
CDR3 DNA: TGTGCCAGTAGTATAATTTTTCGGAACACTGAAGCTTTCTTT

V gene: TRBV18
D gene: .
clone size: .
J gene: TRBJ2-7
CDR3 protein: CASSPPSRVEQYF
CDR3 DNA: TGTGCCAGCTCACCACCTTCCCGTGTTGAGCAGTACTTC

V gene: TRBV28
D gene: .
clone size: .
J gene: TRBJ1-3
CDR3 protein: CASSTSGGHTGNTIYF
CDR3 DNA: TGTGCCAGCAGTACCAGTGGGGGACATACTGGAAACACCATATATTTT

V gene: TRBV11-3
D gene: .
clone size: .
J gene: TRBJ2-3
CDR3 protein: CASSRTRASDDTDTQYF
CDR3 DNA: TGTGCCAGCAGCCGAACGAGGGCCTCGGATGACACAGATACGCAGTATTTT

V gene: TRBV5-4
D gene: TRBD2
clone size: .
J gene: TRBJ2-2
CDR3 protein: CASSLAGGPDGELFF
CDR3 DNA: TGTGCCAGCAGCCTAGCGGGAGGGCCTGACGGGGAGCTGTTTTTT

V gene: TRBV24-1
D gene: .
clone size: .
J gene: TRBJ2-3
CDR3 protein: CATSDSLIRAEANSTQYF
CDR3 DNA: TGTGCCACCAGTGATTCCCTAATCCGAGCGGAGGCTAATAGTACGCAGTATTTT

V gene: TRBV20-1
D gene: .
clone size: .
J gene: TRBJ1-1
CDR3 protein: CSAREVRVVFF
CDR3 DNA: TGCAGTGCTAGGGAGGTCCGAGTGGTTTTCTTT

V gene: TRBV27
D gene: .
clone size: .
J gene: TRBJ2-7
CDR3 protein: CASSSIGRGRTYEQYF
CDR3 DNA: TGTGCCAGCAGTTCCATCGGCCGAGGCAGGACATACGAGCAGTACTTC

V gene: TRBV2
D gene: TRBD1
clone size: .
J gene: TRBJ2-3
CDR3 protein: CASSQGQGVDTQYF
CDR3 DNA: TGTGCCAGCAGTCAGGGACAGGGGGTAGATACGCAGTATTTT

V gene: TRBV5-1
D gene: TRBD1
clone size: .
J gene: TRBJ2-1
CDR3 protein: CASSLGQDGNEQFF
CDR3 DNA: TGCGCCAGCAGCCTAGGACAGGACGGGAATGAGCAGTTCTTC

V gene: TRBV19
D gene: TRBD1
clone size: .
J gene: TRBJ2-3
CDR3 protein: CASSALQGPVPDTQYF
CDR3 DNA: TGTGCCAGTAGTGCCCTACAGGGGCCCGTCCCAGATACGCAGTATTTT

V gene: TRBV7-2
D gene: TRBD2
clone size: .
J gene: TRBJ2-1
CDR3 protein: CASSLVGGRSDNEQFF
CDR3 DNA: TGTGCCAGCAGCTTAGTAGGCGGGAGGTCTGACAATGAGCAGTTCTTC

V gene: TRBV15
D gene: TRBD2
clone size: .
J gene: TRBJ2-3
CDR3 protein: CATSRASSGAAQYF
CDR3 DNA: TGTGCCACCAGCAGAGCGTCTAGCGGCGCAGCCCAGTATTTT

V gene: TRBV28
D gene: .
clone size: few
J gene: TRBJ2-1
CDR3 protein: CASTGSYNEQFF
CDR3 DNA: TGTGCCAGCACAGGGTCCTACAATGAGCAGTTCTTC

V gene: TRBV4-1
D gene: .
clone size: .
J gene: TRBJ1-2
CDR3 protein: CASSLSQGTYGYTF
CDR3 DNA: TGCGCCAGCAGCCTCTCCCAGGGAACGTATGGCTACACCTTC

V gene: TRBV10-3
D gene: .
clone size: once
J gene: TRBJ2-2
CDR3 protein: CAISDRQGNTGELFF
CDR3 DNA: TGTGCCATCAGTGATAGGCAGGGGAACACCGGGGAGCTGTTTTTT

V gene: TRBV6-6
D gene: TRBD2
clone size: .
J gene: TRBJ2-7
CDR3 protein: CASSYREGSYEQYF
CDR3 DNA: TGTGCCAGCAGTTACCGGGAGGGCTCCTACGAGCAGTACTTC

V gene: TRBV3-1/TRBV3-2
D gene: .
clone size: .
J gene: TRBJ1-2
CDR3 protein: CASSQGNSYGYTF
CDR3 DNA: TGTGCCAGCAGCCAAGGAAACAGCTATGGCTACACCTTC

V gene: TRBV7-8
D gene: .
clone size: once
J gene: TRBJ2-1
CDR3 protein: CASSLGRGLNEQFF
CDR3 DNA: TGTGCCAGCAGCTTAGGTCGCGGGCTAAATGAGCAGTTCTTC

V gene: TRBV5-1
D gene: TRBD1
clone size: many
J gene: TRBJ2-7
CDR3 protein: CASSWDREVDSYEQYF
CDR3 DNA: TGCGCCAGCAGCTGGGACAGGGAAGTGGATTCCTACGAGCAGTACTTC

V gene: TRBV12-3/TRBV12-4
D gene: .
clone size: .
J gene: TRBJ1-1
CDR3 protein: CASSFSRVTEAFF
CDR3 DNA: TGTGCCAGCAGTTTTAGCAGGGTCACTGAAGCTTTCTTT

V gene: TRBV4-2
D gene: .
clone size: few
J gene: TRBJ2-4
CDR3 protein: CASSQELAGIYENIQYF
CDR3 DNA: TGTGCCAGCAGCCAAGAACTGGCAGGGATATATGAAAACATTCAGTACTTC

V gene: TRBV27
D gene: TRBD1
clone size: many
J gene: TRBJ2-7
CDR3 protein: CASSLAFGQGPYEQYF
CDR3 DNA: TGTGCCAGCAGTCTCGCTTTCGGACAGGGCCCCTACGAGCAGTACTTC

V gene: TRBV7-2
D gene: TRBD1
clone size: .
J gene: TRBJ1-4
CDR3 protein: CASRQGQGGEKLFF
CDR3 DNA: TGTGCCAGCAGGCAAGGACAGGGGGGTGAAAAACTGTTTTTT

V gene: TRBV19
D gene: .
clone size: .
J gene: TRBJ2-5
CDR3 protein: CASSTDSKFQETQYF
CDR3 DNA: TGTGCCAGTAGTACGGACAGTAAATTCCAAGAGACCCAGTACTTC

V gene: TRBV7-3
D gene: .
clone size: .
J gene: TRBJ2-3
CDR3 protein: CASSLGSLGTDTQYF
CDR3 DNA: TGTGCCAGCAGTCTCGGGAGTTTAGGGACAGATACGCAGTATTTT